The rows below give T cell receptor beta chains drawn from one sample of a study of blood T cell repertoires in COVID-19. The data were produced by immunoSEQ multiplex PCR, yet TCRdb's version contains in-frame clones alone and is incomplete. This sample has a few hundred thousand clones, with roughly 84% found just once. What was sequenced was PBMCs or T cells enriched from blood (not recorded which). Receptors originate from a man in his forties or fifties who had recovered from COVID-19. Each CDR3 is given with its conserved first and last residue. D genes are given only for firm matches. For some rows the clone size is stated as once, few or many, or as a class when expanded; others skip it.

V gene,D gene,J gene,clone size,CDR3 DNA,CDR3 protein
TRBV6-5,TRBD1,TRBJ2-6,.,TGTGCCAGCGTAACAGGGGGCTCTGGGGCCAACGTCCTGACTTTC,CASVTGGSGANVLTF
TRBV3-1/TRBV3-2,TRBD2,TRBJ2-3,.,TGTGCCAGCAGTCCTAGCGGGAGGGCCTCCGGTACGCAGTATTTT,CASSPSGRASGTQYF
TRBV28,.,TRBJ2-4,.,TGTGCCAGCAGCGACCCTATGGTAGCGGACCCCAAAAACATTCAGTACTTC,CASSDPMVADPKNIQYF
TRBV5-1,.,TRBJ1-5,.,TGCGCCAGCAGCTTGGCCCCTACGCCCAATCAGCCCCAGCATTTT,CASSLAPTPNQPQHF
TRBV9,TRBD2,TRBJ2-7,.,TGTGCCAGCAGCGAACTAGCGTGGTCCTACGAGCAGTACTTC,CASSELAWSYEQYF
TRBV27,TRBD1,TRBJ1-2,few,TGTGCCAGCAGCACCTCTTGGACAGGGAAAAATTCTAAGGGCTACACCTTC,CASSTSWTGKNSKGYTF
TRBV5-1,.,TRBJ2-3,.,TGCGCCAGCAGCGCAATCAGGGGTACACGGACAGATACGCAGTATTTT,CASSAIRGTRTDTQYF
TRBV7-2,TRBD2,TRBJ2-1,.,TGTGCCAGCAGCTCTAGCGGGGGTAATGAGCAGTTCTTC,CASSSSGGNEQFF
TRBV27,TRBD1,TRBJ2-7,.,TGTGCCAGCAGGGGAACAGGGGGCGCCTCCTACGAGCAGTACTTC,CASRGTGGASYEQYF
TRBV18,TRBD1,TRBJ1-5,.,TGTGCCAGCTCACCACAGGGACAGGGGATAAATCAGCCCCAGCATTTT,CASSPQGQGINQPQHF